One and the same sample provided the 17 T cell receptor beta chains below, sequenced in a study of cytomegalovirus exposure and HLA in healthy donors. Vbeta (60) and Jbeta (13) primers were used in the PCR. Clones were sequenced by immunoSEQ multiplex PCR, and TCRdb holds only the in-frame ones, with some missing. The sample has about 97,000 clones, roughly 82% seen once. Sequences were obtained from PBMCs. The source is a man in his fifties or sixties in good health and CMV-seronegative.

The table lists this clone with a count of one. This chain joins TRBV9 and TRBJ1-4; no reliable D call. Per germline, CDR1 SGDLS and CDR2 YYNGEE. CDR3 length equals 14 residues. Trimming removed 4 bases at V and 4 bases at J, with 11 bases between. As DNA, the CDR3 is TGTGCCAGCAGCCCCGGTTCGCATAATGAAAAACTGTTTTTT. Translated: CASSPGSHNEKLFF.

The J gene is TRBJ1-1, the V gene TRBV27, with D possibly being TRBD1 (6 bases). The CDR3 has 17 amino acids. With 1 base removed from V and 3 bases from J, the gap between germline ends came to 18 bases. CDR1 and CDR2 (germline): MNHEY, SMNVEV (reference sequence). In DNA, the CDR3 is TGTGCCAGCAGTTTATATGGACAGACCTTCGCGGACACTGAAGCTTTCTTT. Protein sequence: CASSLYGQTFADTEAFF.

This chain uses TRBV30 with TRBJ2-7; perhaps TRBD1 as D (6 bases). CDR1 is GTSNPN and CDR2 is SVGIG in the germline V gene (reference sequence). V was cut by 2 bases and J by 5 bases, with 22 bases left in between. This CDR3 is built from 16 residues. The CDR3 loop reads CAWSSSRQGFIHEQYF. The DNA of the CDR3 is TGTGCCTGGAGTTCCTCCCGCCAGGGGTTTATCCACGAGCAGTACTTC.

This clone was recorded a few times. The chain combines TRBV5-1 with TRBJ2-7, with D maybe TRBD1 (7 bases). The V end was cut by 6 bases, the J end by 0 bases, with 22 bases between. Germline V CDR1 and CDR2: SGHRS, YFSETQ. The CDR3 is 17 residues long. The CDR3 protein is CASKVRDSGQNSYEQYF. CDR3 DNA sequence: TGCGCCAGCAAAGTGCGGGATTCGGGACAGAACTCCTACGAGCAGTACTTC.

This rearrangement joins TRBV11-2 to TRBJ2-2; TRBD2 matches 9 bases. Trimming at V came to 7 bases and at J to 4 bases, leaving 10 bases not matched to a gene. This CDR3 has 16 amino acids. Germline V gene data show CDR1 as SGHAT and CDR2 as FQNNGV. CDR3 in DNA: TGTGCCAGCATCGTTAGCGGGGGCCCGACCACCGGGGAGCTGTTTTTT. As protein: CASIVSGGPTTGELFF.

This chain joins TRBV29-1 and TRBJ1-1; D perhaps matches TRBD1 (6 bases). The CDR3 contains 12 residues. Germline V gene data show CDR1 as SQVTM and CDR2 as ANQGSEA. Trimming pared 7 bases from V and 1 base from J, leaving 10 bases between. The CDR3 spells CSETGQNTEAFF. In DNA, the CDR3 is TGCAGCGAGACAGGTCAGAACACTGAAGCTTTCTTT.

V gene TRBV5-6 combines with J gene TRBJ1-5; 7 bases align to TRBD1. The CDR3 length is 16 residues. V lost 0 bases and J lost 5; bases outside the gene matches: 8. Germline CDR1 and CDR2: SGHDT and YYEEEE. The CDR3 bases are TGTGCCAGCAGCTTGGGGACAGGCGATTCGGATCAGCCCCAGCATTTT. Residues: CASSLGTGDSDQPQHF.

The chain is built from TRBV6-1 and TRBJ1-5; 7 nucleotides agree with TRBD1. Looked up from germline, CDR1 is MNHNS and CDR2 is SASEGT. Losses at the gene ends were 3 bases for V and 6 bases for J; bases not matched to a gene: 5. The CDR3 length is 14 residues. The CDR3: CASSDWGQFQPQHF. As DNA, the CDR3 is TGTGCCAGCAGTGATTGGGGACAGTTTCAGCCCCAGCATTTT.

The CDR3 region is CASSLGTGTGELFF. The CDR3 DNA follows: TGTGCCAGCAGCCTTGGGACAGGTACCGGGGAGCTGTTTTTT. The V and J genes are TRBV7-9 and TRBJ2-2, with TRBD1 matching over 8 bases. The CDR3 loop spans 14 amino acids. CDR1 and CDR2 from the germline V gene are SEHNR and FQNEAQ (reference sequence). J gave up 5 bases and V 5 bases, and 4 bases lay outside the gene matches.

V and J are TRBV19 and TRBJ2-2; 7 nucleotides align to TRBD1. This CDR3 contains 15 residues. The trim removed 7 bases at V and 0 bases at J, leaving 5 bases unmatched. Germline CDR1 LNHDA, CDR2 SQIVND (reference sequence). CDR3 bases: TGTGCCAGTACCCAGGGACAGCCGAACACCGGGGAGCTGTTTTTT. This translates into CASTQGQPNTGELFF.

The V call is TRBV28, the J call TRBJ2-1; TRBD1 might be the D (5 bases). Germline V gene sequence: CDR1 MDHEN, CDR2 SYDVKM. V was cut by 5 bases and J by 5 bases, with 16 bases left in between. CDR3 size: 15 residues. CDR3 DNA sequence: TGTGCCAGCAGTCCCCAGGACACGAAAGACAATGAGCAGTTCTTC. Its translation: CASSPQDTKDNEQFF.

CDR3 loop: CASSFGSREQYF. The CDR3 nucleotides read TGCGCCAGCAGCTTTGGCTCGCGGGAGCAGTACTTC. This chain joins TRBV5-1 and TRBJ2-7; D not resolved. The CDR3 runs to 12 residues. CDR1 and CDR2 from the germline V gene are SGHRS and YFSETQ. Trimming removed 2 bases from V and 7 bases from J, with 10 bases in between.

The chain's CDR3 is CATSLTAGAYNEQFF. Written as DNA, the CDR3 is TGTGCCACCAGCCTAACTGCGGGAGCCTACAATGAGCAGTTCTTC. V is TRBV15 and J is TRBJ2-1; 7 bases are shared with TRBD2. V dropped 5 bases and J dropped 2; count of bases not matched to a gene: 6. Germline values: CDR1 LNHNV, CDR2 YYDKDF (reference sequence). This CDR3 is built from 15 residues.

The chain couples TRBV7-2 to TRBJ2-7, with D tentatively TRBD2 (5 bases). The CDR3 runs 15 residues. Germline V gene lookup returns CDR1 SGHTA and CDR2 FQGNSA. V was shortened by 5 bases and J by 1 base, with 15 bases between the two germline ends. CDR3 DNA: TGTGCCAGCAGCCCCGGTGGCGAGGGATCCTACGAGCAGTACTTC. Translated: CASSPGGEGSYEQYF.

The gene calls are TRBV6-5 and TRBJ2-1; possible D gene TRBD1, 6 bases. This CDR3 is built from 15 residues. Trimming cost V 6 bases and J 9 bases, with 21 bases left between them. Germline CDR1 is MNHEY and CDR2 is SVGAGI. CDR3 protein: CASSPLDRFWTEQFF. CDR3 nucleotides: TGTGCCAGCAGCCCTCTCGACAGGTTTTGGACTGAGCAGTTCTTC.

This chain joins TRBV9 and TRBJ2-1; TRBD2 matches at 10 bases. The CDR3 extends over 15 amino acids. Germline-derived CDR1 and CDR2 are SGDLS and YYNGEE. V lost 0 bases, J lost 8 bases, and 5 bases stayed unmatched. DNA of the CDR3: TGTGCCAGCAGCGTAGATCTAGCGGGAGTGGATGAGCAGTTCTTC. As protein: CASSVDLAGVDEQFF.

Notes on this clone: Within the sample, other DNA sequences also encode this same CDR3. The chain is built from TRBV30 and TRBJ2-7; D gene uncertain. The V gene's germline CDR1 is GTSNPN and CDR2 SVGIG (reference sequence). V gave up 3 bases and J gave up 1 base, with 10 bases separating them. The CDR3 has 13 residues. CDR3 region: CAWSRGSSYEQYF. The CDR3, as DNA: TGTGCCTGGAGCCGTGGCAGTTCCTACGAGCAGTACTTC.